This entry features one TCR beta chain sequence. The sample belongs to a study of OX40 agonist ivuxolimab in advanced cancers. The CDR3 covers 14 residues. In germline, CDR1 is SGHRS, CDR2 YFSETQ. The V end was cut by 5 bases, the J end by 7 bases, with 18 bases between. Data came from immunoSEQ multiplex PCR; TCRdb stores just in-frame clones and leaves some out. This table has tens of thousands of clones, more than 70% appearing once. The V call is TRBV5-1, the J call TRBJ1-1, with D possibly being TRBD1 (5 bases). The TCR sequence derives from an adult with an advanced solid tumor such as melanoma, head and neck, liver or kidney cancer. This specimen consisted of CD4+ or CD8+ T cells sorted from blood, obtained in a trial of the OX40 agonist ivuxolimab. In DNA, the CDR3 is TGCGCCAGCAGGACCGGGACGGCGGCGATTGAAGCTTTCTTT. Translation: CASRTGTAAIEAFF.